The 15 T cell receptor beta chains below come from one sample, sequenced in a study of T cells after yellow fever vaccination. TCRdb called the 5' RACE reads again in MiXCR, with one record for every CDR3 protein. The data contain under 700,000 distinct CDR3 sequences, about a sixth of them singletons. Here the sequenced sample was PBMCs, taken 5 days after the first yellow fever vaccination. All receptors come from a man aged 18 to 29 who received the YFV17D yellow fever vaccine.

The table lists this clonotype with many counts. The rearrangement links TRBV15 to TRBJ2-1, with 10 bases fitting TRBD2. The CDR3 consists of 16 residues. The junction had 4 bases not matched to a gene; V was cut back by 5 bases and J by 0 bases. Germline V gene lookup returns CDR1 LNHNV and CDR2 YYDKDF (reference sequence). CDR3: CATSPLAGSSYNEQFF. The CDR3 nucleotides read TGTGCCACCAGCCCACTAGCGGGAAGCTCCTACAATGAGCAGTTCTTC.

This clonotype came up a few times. The V call is TRBV27, the J call TRBJ2-4; D gene ambiguous. The CDR3 loop spans 14 amino acids. CDR1 is MNHEY and CDR2 is SMNVEV in the germline V gene (reference sequence). Trimming took off 10 bases at V and 0 bases at J, with 13 bases between the two ends. The CDR3 is CATKAGLAKNIQYF. CDR3 nucleotide sequence: TGTGCCACCAAAGCCGGGCTAGCCAAAAACATTCAGTACTTC.

In this sample, this clonotype turned up a few times. The gene calls are TRBV4-2 and TRBJ2-7; D may be TRBD2 (5 bases). CDR3 length equals 15 residues. Deletions cut 0 bases from V and 2 bases from J, with 11 bases between. Germline CDR1 and CDR2: LGHNA and YNFKEQ. In nucleotides, the CDR3 is TGTGCCAGCAGCCAAGATATGGGGAGTCCCTACGAGCAGTACTTC. Its translation: CASSQDMGSPYEQYF.

The chain combines TRBV5-4 with TRBJ1-4; D unclear. Between the trimmed V and J ends, which lost 1 base and 8 bases, there was a span of 12 bases. Germline V gene lookup returns CDR1 SGHNT and CDR2 YYREEE (reference sequence). The CDR3 spans 14 residues. This chain's CDR3 is CASSLPGGEEKLFF. The CDR3 region has the DNA TGTGCCAGCAGCTTGCCGGGTGGTGAGGAAAAACTGTTTTTT.

The chain has TRBV4-3 and TRBJ1-4, with D perhaps TRBD1 (5 bases). The germline V and J ends were trimmed by 4 bases and 7 bases, with 25 bases remaining between them. The germline CDR1 and CDR2 sequences are LGHNA and YSLEER. There are 18 residues in the CDR3. CDR3 DNA: TGCGCCAGCAGCCCCGCTTGGGGCCGGGACCTGGGGCGTGAAAAACTGTTTTTT. Its translation: CASSPAWGRDLGREKLFF.

This clonotype turned up a few times. V gene TRBV29-1 combines with J gene TRBJ2-3; 11 bases fit TRBD2. The CDR3 is 16 residues long. Germline CDR1 is SQVTM and CDR2 is ANQGSEA. Trimming at V came to 0 bases and at J to 2 bases, leaving 4 bases not matched to a gene. CDR3 DNA sequence: TGCAGCGTTGAAGATTCTAGCGGGGGGTACACAGATACGCAGTATTTT. It encodes CSVEDSSGGYTDTQYF.

The chain carries TRBV7-6 and TRBJ2-5; perhaps TRBD1 as D (5 bases). V gave up 5 bases and J gave up 5 bases, with 15 bases separating them. Germline V gene data show CDR1 as SGHVS and CDR2 as FNYEAQ. This CDR3 comprises 14 residues. CDR3 sequence (DNA): TGTGCCAGCAGCCCATCCGGCAGGGTTGAGACCCAGTACTTC. Protein product: CASSPSGRVETQYF. Drawing the rest from reference TRBV7-6 and TRBJ2-5, the complete variable domain is GAGVSQSPRYKVTKRGQDVALRCDPISGHVSLYWYRQALGQGPEFLTYFNYEAQQDKSGLPNDRFSAERPEGSISTLTIQRTEQRDSAMYRCASSPSGRVETQYFGPGTRLLVL.

This clonotype appeared many times. The V and J genes are TRBV12-3 or TRBV12-4 and TRBJ2-3; 11 nucleotides agree with TRBD2. V lost 6 bases to trimming and J lost 0 bases; unmatched junction nucleotides: 11. This CDR3 has 18 residues. The CDR3 protein is CASRVPSGGPPSTDTQYF. The CDR3, as DNA: TGTGCCAGCAGAGTTCCTAGCGGGGGGCCCCCTAGCACAGATACGCAGTATTTT.

This clonotype was recorded a few times. V and J are TRBV4-1 and TRBJ1-1; 11 nucleotides line up with TRBD1. CDR1 and CDR2 (germline): MGHRA, YSYEKL. The CDR3 consists of 14 residues. V lost 4 bases, J lost 6 bases, and 4 bases stayed unmatched. The CDR3 coding sequence is TGCGCCAGCAGCCTCGGGACAGGGGGGTCTGAAGCTTTCTTT. It specifies CASSLGTGGSEAFF.

V is TRBV9 and J is TRBJ2-7; 11 bases agree with TRBD1. The CDR3 loop spans 15 amino acids. The germline V gene encodes CDR1 SGDLS and CDR2 YYNGEE. Losses at the gene ends were 3 bases for V and 3 bases for J; bases not matched to a gene: 5. The CDR3 spells CASSASGQGDYEQYF. CDR3 coding DNA: TGTGCCAGCAGCGCCTCGGGACAGGGGGACTACGAGCAGTACTTC.

The J gene is TRBJ2-2, the V gene TRBV11-3; 9 nucleotides align to TRBD2. V shed 4 bases and J 4 bases; nucleotides not matched to a gene: 4. CDR3 length equals 15 residues. Germline lookup yields CDR1 SGHNT and CDR2 YENEEA. The CDR3 here is CASSSLAGVTGELFF. DNA of the CDR3: TGTGCCAGCAGCTCCTTAGCGGGGGTCACCGGGGAGCTGTTTTTT.

A few counts support this clonotype. The chain combines TRBV7-9 with TRBJ2-2; weak D call: TRBD2 (6 bases). CDR3 length equals 15 residues. The V end lost 5 bases, the J end lost 7 bases, and 17 bases lay between the germline ends. The germline CDR1 and CDR2 sequences are SEHNR and FQNEAQ (reference sequence). The CDR3 sequence: CASSTGLSLDGELFF. The CDR3, as DNA: TGTGCCAGCAGCACGGGACTCTCCCTGGACGGGGAGCTGTTTTTT.

This clonotype was counted between two and nine times. J is TRBJ2-7 and V is TRBV7-9; 8 nucleotides agree with TRBD2. The CDR3 length is 14 residues. Germline CDR1 is SEHNR and CDR2 is FQNEAQ (reference sequence). After removal of 4 bases from V and 4 bases from J, the junction contained 6 bases not matched to a gene. CDR3 protein: CASSSPREGYEQYF. The DNA of the CDR3 is TGTGCCAGCAGCTCCCCTCGGGAGGGTTACGAGCAGTACTTC.

This clonotype was detected only a few times. The chain uses TRBV5-1 and TRBJ1-1, with 7 bases lining up with TRBD1. The ends lost 0 bases at V and 2 bases at J; junction bases unmatched: 4. Germline V gene data show CDR1 as SGHRS and CDR2 as YFSETQ. CDR3 length: 15 amino acids. CDR3 in amino acids: CASSLVTGTNTEAFF. Written as DNA, the CDR3 is TGCGCCAGCAGCTTGGTGACAGGGACAAACACTGAAGCTTTCTTT.

V usage is TRBV3-1 and J usage is TRBJ1-2, with D tentatively TRBD1 (6 bases). Germline loops: CDR1 LGHDT, CDR2 YNNKEL (reference sequence). The CDR3 sequence is 13 residues long. V dropped 3 bases and J dropped 7 bases, with 12 bases sitting between them. The CDR3 bases are TGTGCCAGCAGCCAGGGGCACAGGGCTGGCTACACCTTC. It codes for CASSQGHRAGYTF.